These 10 T cell receptor beta chains came from one sample sequenced in a study of read filtering for tumor transcriptome and immune sequencing. This library used roughly 400 ng RNA and molecular barcoded adaptors spanning alpha/delta and beta/gamma chains. TCRdb reprocessed the reads with MiXCR, giving one entry per CDR3 protein. The repertoire has 35,000 to 50,000 distinct CDR3 sequences, less than 20% of them found once; the top ten carry around two fifths. Material: a population of CD138-negative cells sorted from bone marrow. These receptors were collected from a donor aged 40 or older with multiple myeloma.

This clonotype occurred many times. This chain uses TRBV21-1 with TRBJ2-5; the table assigns TRBD1, which was not confirmed against the DNA. TRBV21-1 is classified as a pseudogene. This CDR3 comprises 16 residues. This chain's CDR3 is CASSTRQGVIKETQYF. As DNA, the CDR3 is TGTGCCAGCAGCACCCGACAGGGAGTGATAAAAGAGACCCAGTACTTC.

A few counts support this clonotype. V is TRBV14 and J is TRBJ1-4; D gene ambiguous. The germline CDR1 and CDR2 sequences are SGHDN and FVKESK. V lost 0 bases and J 6 bases, leaving 17 bases between the germline ends. The CDR3 consists of 17 residues. Here the CDR3 reads CASSQDRQSAIYEKLFF. CDR3 in DNA: TGTGCCAGCAGCCAAGATCGGCAGTCCGCCATATATGAAAAACTGTTTTTT.

This clonotype has more than one count but fewer than ten. This chain links TRBV4-1 with TRBJ2-2; D is perhaps TRBD1 (5 bases). The germline V gene has CDR1 MGHRA and CDR2 YSYEKL. Trimming took 1 base from V and 4 from J, leaving 13 bases between them. This CDR3 comprises 16 residues. CDR3 DNA: TGCGCCAGCAGCCAAGGTACAGGCTTTGGCACCGGGGAGCTGTTTTTT. It is translated as CASSQGTGFGTGELFF.

The table lists this clonotype with a count of one. No conserved phenylalanine or tryptophan is present at the end of the CDR3, so a read error is the likely explanation. Because the CDR3's place on the DNA is in doubt, the DNA is left out and the CDR3 is given as listed by TCRdb. This sequence joins TRBV29-1 and TRBJ2-1; TRBD1, as called in the table, went unchecked against the DNA. Both ends counted, the CDR3 spans 14 residues. Germline V gene lookup returns CDR1 SQVTM and CDR2 ANQGSEA. CDR3 residues: CSVDGGTVYNEKFL.

There are many counts of this clonotype. The chain carries TRBV7-9 and TRBJ2-1; 10 bases match TRBD2. V shed 3 bases, J shed 0 bases, and the junction held 8 bases outside the gene matches. CDR3 length: 18 amino acids. Germline V lookup: CDR1 SEHNR, CDR2 FQNEAQ (reference sequence). The CDR3 region is CASSFWRASGSSYNEQFF. The CDR3 coding sequence is TGTGCCAGCAGCTTTTGGAGGGCTAGCGGGAGCTCCTACAATGAGCAGTTCTTC.

In this sample, this clonotype turned up many times. The chain couples TRBV7-6 to TRBJ1-1; D perhaps matches TRBD1 (5 bases). V was cut by 5 bases and J by 4 bases, with 14 bases left in between. CDR3 length: 14 residues. Germline V CDR1 and CDR2: SGHVS, FNYEAQ. The CDR3 sequence: CASSPGRHGTEAFF. The CDR3 DNA reads as TGTGCCAGCAGCCCGGGACGGCACGGCACTGAAGCTTTCTTT.

This clonotype was seen ten or more times. This chain links TRBV9 with TRBJ1-4, with D possibly being TRBD1 (5 bases). This CDR3 comprises 15 residues. Looked up from germline, CDR1 is SGDLS and CDR2 is YYNGEE. Trimming removed 2 bases at V and 8 bases at J, with 16 bases between. In DNA, the CDR3 is TGTGCCAGCAGCGTTTCCGGGACGACAAGGGAAAAACTGTTTTTT. Translated: CASSVSGTTREKLFF.

This clonotype has just one count. The chain has TRBV6-1 and TRBJ2-3, with 14 positions matching TRBD2. The CDR3 loop spans 15 amino acids. J lost 8 bases, V lost 6 bases, and 7 bases had no gene match. Germline V gene data show CDR1 as MNHNS and CDR2 as SASEGT. The CDR3 region is CASSGTSGSPVTQYF. The DNA of the CDR3 is TGTGCCAGCAGCGGGACTAGCGGGAGCCCAGTTACGCAGTATTTT.

Concerning this clonotype: A much larger clone lies a single base off, so this may be a read error. The genes are TRBV7-8 and TRBJ2-5; no definite D call. CDR1 is SGHVS and CDR2 is FQNEAQ in the germline V gene. The CDR3 covers 14 residues. CDR3 loop: CASSLAVLQVTQYF. The DNA of the CDR3 is TGTGCCAGCAGCTTAGCGGTTCTCCAAGTGACCCAGTACTTC. Variable domain in full (rest from reference TRBV7-8 and TRBJ2-5): GAGVSQSPRYKVAKRGQDVALRCDPISGHVSLFWYQQALGQGPEFLTYFQNEAQLDKSGLPSDRFFAERPEGSVSTLKIQRTQQEDSAVYLCASSLAVLQVTQYFGPGTRLLVL.

With respect to this clonotype: This may be a read error: a much more frequent sequence differs by one nucleotide. The CDR3 protein is CASSNSLNQPLHF. As DNA, the CDR3 is TGTGCCAGCAGCAACTCACTTAATCAGCCCCTGCATTTT. V and J are TRBV2 and TRBJ1-5; no reliable D call. Germline V lookup: CDR1 SNHLY, CDR2 FYNNEI. The CDR3 totals 13 residues.